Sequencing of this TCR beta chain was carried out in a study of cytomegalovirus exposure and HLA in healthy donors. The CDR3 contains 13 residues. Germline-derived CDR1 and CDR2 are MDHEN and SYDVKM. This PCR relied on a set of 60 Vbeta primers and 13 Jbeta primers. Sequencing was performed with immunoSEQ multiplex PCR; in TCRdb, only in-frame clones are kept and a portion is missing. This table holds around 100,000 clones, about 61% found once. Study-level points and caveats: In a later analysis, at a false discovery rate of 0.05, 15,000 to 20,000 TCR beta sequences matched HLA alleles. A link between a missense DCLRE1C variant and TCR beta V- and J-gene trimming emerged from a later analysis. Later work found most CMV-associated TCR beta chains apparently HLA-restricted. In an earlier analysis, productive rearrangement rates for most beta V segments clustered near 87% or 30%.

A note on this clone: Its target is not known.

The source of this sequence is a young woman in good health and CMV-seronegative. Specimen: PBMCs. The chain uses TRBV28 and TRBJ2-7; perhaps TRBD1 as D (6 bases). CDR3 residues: CAPGQRISYEQYF. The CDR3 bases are TGTGCTCCAGGACAGCGGATCTCCTACGAGCAGTACTTC.